What follows are 3 T cell receptor beta chains derived from one specimen sequenced in a study of CD8 T cell repertoires and HIV-1 epitope variants. Which antigens these TCRs recognize remains unknown. Clones were sequenced by immunoSEQ multiplex PCR, and TCRdb holds only the in-frame ones, with some missing. The repertoire consists of 2,500 or so clones, with under 75% occurring once and the leading ten covering 42%. Sequences were obtained from cultured CD8+ T cells derived from PBMCs. The receptors here all came from a male donor with HIV.

This clone was seen a few times. The chain joins TRBV7-3 to TRBJ1-5, with D unclear. This CDR3 spans 16 amino acids. CDR1 and CDR2 from the germline V gene are SGHTA and FQGTGA. Trimming took off 1 base at V and 2 bases at J, with 12 bases between the two ends. Here the CDR3 reads CASSLNGGLRNQPQHF. CDR3 nucleotides: TGTGCCAGCAGCTTAAATGGAGGGTTGCGCAATCAGCCCCAGCATTTT. Together with reference TRBV7-3 and TRBJ1-5, the CDR3 gives the full variable domain: GAGVSQTPSNKVTEKGKYVELRCDPISGHTALYWYRQSLGQGPEFLIYFQGTGAADDSGLPNDRFFAVRPEGSVSTLKIQRTERGDSAVYLCASSLNGGLRNQPQHFGDGTRLSIL.

This clone was detected a few times. Here the CDR3 DNA reads TGTGCCAGCAGTTTTGCAGGGCCCCCAAATCAGCCCCAGCATTTT. Protein product: CASSFAGPPNQPQHF. The chain joins TRBV28 to TRBJ1-5; TRBD1 is a possible D gene (5 bases). The V gene lost 3 bases and the J gene lost 4 bases, with 13 bases spanning the gap. CDR1 and CDR2 from the germline V gene are MDHEN and SYDVKM. The CDR3 extends over 15 amino acids.

This chain joins TRBV28 and TRBJ1-3, with no clear D. Germline V gives CDR1 MDHEN, CDR2 SYDVKM. Trimming left V 6 bases short and J 2 bases short, with 14 bases between. The CDR3 loop spans 15 amino acids. The CDR3 region has the DNA TGTGCCAGCAGCCGGACGCCGGAACCTGGAAACACCATATATTTT. This encodes CASSRTPEPGNTIYF. The full variable domain, completed using reference TRBV28 and TRBJ1-3, is DVKVTQSSRYLVKRTGEKVFLECVQDMDHENMFWYRQDPGLGLRLIYFSYDVKMKEKGDIPEGYSVSREKKERFSLILESASTNQTSMYLCASSRTPEPGNTIYFGEGSWLTVV.